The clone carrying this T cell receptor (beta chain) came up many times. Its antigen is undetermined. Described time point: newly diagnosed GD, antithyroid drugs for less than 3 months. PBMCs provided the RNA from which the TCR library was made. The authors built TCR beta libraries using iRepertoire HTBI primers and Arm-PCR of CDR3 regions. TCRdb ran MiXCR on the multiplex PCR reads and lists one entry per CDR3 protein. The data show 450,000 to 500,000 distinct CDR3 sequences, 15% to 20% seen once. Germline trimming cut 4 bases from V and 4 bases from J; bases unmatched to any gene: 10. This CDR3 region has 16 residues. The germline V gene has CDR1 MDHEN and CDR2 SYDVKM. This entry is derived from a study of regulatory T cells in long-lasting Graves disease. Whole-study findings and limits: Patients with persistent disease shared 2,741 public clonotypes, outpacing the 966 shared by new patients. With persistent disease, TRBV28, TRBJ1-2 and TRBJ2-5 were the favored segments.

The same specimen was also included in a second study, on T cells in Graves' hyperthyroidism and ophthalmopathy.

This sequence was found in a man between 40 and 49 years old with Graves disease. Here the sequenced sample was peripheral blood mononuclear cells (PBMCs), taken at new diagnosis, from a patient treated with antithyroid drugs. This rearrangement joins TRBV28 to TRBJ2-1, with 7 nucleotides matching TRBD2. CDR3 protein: CASSSLSGIGYNEQFF. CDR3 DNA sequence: TGTGCCAGCAGTTCCCTAAGCGGGATCGGGTACAATGAGCAGTTCTTC.